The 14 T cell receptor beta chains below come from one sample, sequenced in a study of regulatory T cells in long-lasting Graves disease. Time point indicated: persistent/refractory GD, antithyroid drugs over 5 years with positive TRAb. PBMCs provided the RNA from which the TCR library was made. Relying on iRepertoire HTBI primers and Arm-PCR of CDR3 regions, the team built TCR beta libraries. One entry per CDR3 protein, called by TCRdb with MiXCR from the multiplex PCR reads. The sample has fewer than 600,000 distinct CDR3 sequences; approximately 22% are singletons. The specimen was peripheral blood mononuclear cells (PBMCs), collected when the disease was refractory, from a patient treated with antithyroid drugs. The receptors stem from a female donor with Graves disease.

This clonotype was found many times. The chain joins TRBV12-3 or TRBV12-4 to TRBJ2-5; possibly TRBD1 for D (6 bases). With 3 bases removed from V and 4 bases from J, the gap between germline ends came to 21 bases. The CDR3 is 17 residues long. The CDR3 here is CASSLSNRVVSRETQYF. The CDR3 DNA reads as TGTGCCAGCAGTTTGTCAAACAGGGTGGTTTCTCGAGAGACCCAGTACTTC.

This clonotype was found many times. The CDR3 is CASSLTTGRTEAFF. The CDR3 bases are TGTGCCAGCAGCTTAACGACAGGGCGCACTGAAGCTTTCTTT. The genes are TRBV7-3 and TRBJ1-1; 7 positions agree with TRBD1. J gave up 4 bases and V 0 bases, and 2 bases lay outside the gene matches. There are 14 residues in the CDR3. Germline-derived CDR1 and CDR2 are SGHTA and FQGTGA.

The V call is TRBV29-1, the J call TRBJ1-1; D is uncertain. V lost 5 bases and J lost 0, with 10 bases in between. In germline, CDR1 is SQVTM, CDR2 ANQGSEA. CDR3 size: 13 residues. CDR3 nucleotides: TGCAGCGTTAATGGCGGTATGAACACTGAAGCTTTCTTT. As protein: CSVNGGMNTEAFF.

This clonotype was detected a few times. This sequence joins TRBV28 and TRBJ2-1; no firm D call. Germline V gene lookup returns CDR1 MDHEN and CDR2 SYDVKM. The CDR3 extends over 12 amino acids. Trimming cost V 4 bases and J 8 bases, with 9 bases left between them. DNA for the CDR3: TGTGCCAGCAGTTCCCTCGGTCATGAGCAGTTCTTC. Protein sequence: CASSSLGHEQFF. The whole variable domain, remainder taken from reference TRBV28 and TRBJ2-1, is DVKVTQSSRYLVKRTGEKVFLECVQDMDHENMFWYRQDPGLGLRLIYFSYDVKMKEKGDIPEGYSVSREKKERFSLILESASTNQTSMYLCASSSLGHEQFFGPGTRLTVL.

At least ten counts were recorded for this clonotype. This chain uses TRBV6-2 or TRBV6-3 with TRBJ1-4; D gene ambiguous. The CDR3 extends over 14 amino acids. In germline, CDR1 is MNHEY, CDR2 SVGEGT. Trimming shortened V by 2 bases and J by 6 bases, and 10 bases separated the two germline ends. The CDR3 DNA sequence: TGTGCCAGCAGTTACGGCAGAACGTATGAAAAACTGTTTTTT. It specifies CASSYGRTYEKLFF.

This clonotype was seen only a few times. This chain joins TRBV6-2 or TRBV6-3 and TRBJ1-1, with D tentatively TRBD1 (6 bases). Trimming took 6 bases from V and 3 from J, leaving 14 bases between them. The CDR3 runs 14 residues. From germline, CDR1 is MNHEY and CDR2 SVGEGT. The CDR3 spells CASRADRSYTEAFF. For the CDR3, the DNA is TGTGCCAGCAGGGCCGACAGGAGCTACACTGAAGCTTTCTTT.

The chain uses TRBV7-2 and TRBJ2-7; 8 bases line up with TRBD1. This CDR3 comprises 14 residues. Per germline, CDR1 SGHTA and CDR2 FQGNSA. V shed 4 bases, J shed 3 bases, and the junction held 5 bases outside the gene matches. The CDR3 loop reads CASSSTGVFYEQYF. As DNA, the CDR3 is TGTGCCAGCAGCTCGACAGGGGTGTTCTACGAGCAGTACTTC.

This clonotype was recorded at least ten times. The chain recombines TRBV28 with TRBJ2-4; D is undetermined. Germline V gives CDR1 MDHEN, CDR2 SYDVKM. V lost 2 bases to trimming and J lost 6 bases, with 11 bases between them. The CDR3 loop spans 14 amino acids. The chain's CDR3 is CASSLAPALNIQYF. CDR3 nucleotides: TGTGCCAGCAGTTTAGCCCCCGCCTTAAACATTCAGTACTTC.

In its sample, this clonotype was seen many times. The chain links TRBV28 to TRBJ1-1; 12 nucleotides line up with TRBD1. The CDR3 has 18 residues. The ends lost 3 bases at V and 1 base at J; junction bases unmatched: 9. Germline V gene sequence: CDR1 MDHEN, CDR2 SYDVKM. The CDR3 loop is CASSFSPGQGAKNTEAFF. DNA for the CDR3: TGTGCCAGCAGTTTTTCTCCGGGACAGGGGGCTAAGAACACTGAAGCTTTCTTT.

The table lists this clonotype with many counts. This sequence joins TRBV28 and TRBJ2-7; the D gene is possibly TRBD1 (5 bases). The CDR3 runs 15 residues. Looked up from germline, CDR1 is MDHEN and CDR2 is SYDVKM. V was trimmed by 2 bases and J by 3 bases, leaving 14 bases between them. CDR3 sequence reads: CASSLGKTVGYEQYF. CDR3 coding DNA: TGTGCCAGCAGTTTAGGAAAGACAGTCGGCTACGAGCAGTACTTC.

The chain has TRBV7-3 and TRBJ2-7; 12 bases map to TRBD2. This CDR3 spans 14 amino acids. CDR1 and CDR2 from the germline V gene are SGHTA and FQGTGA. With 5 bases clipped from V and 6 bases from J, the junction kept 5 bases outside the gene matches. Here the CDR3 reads CASSVLAGGSEQYF. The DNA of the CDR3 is TGTGCCAGCAGCGTTCTAGCGGGAGGGAGCGAGCAGTACTTC.

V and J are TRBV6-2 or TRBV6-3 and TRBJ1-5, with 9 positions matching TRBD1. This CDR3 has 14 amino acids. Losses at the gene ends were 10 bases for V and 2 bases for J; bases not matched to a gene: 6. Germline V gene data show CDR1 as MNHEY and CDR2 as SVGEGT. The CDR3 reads CATDRTGGNQPQHF. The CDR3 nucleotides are TGTGCCACCGATAGGACAGGGGGCAATCAGCCCCAGCATTTT.

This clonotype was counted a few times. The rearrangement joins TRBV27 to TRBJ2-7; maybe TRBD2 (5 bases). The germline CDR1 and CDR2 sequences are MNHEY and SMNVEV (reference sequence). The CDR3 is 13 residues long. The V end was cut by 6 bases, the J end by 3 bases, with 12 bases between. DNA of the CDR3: TGTGCCAGCAGAAGCGGCCGAAACTACGAGCAGTACTTC. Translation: CASRSGRNYEQYF.

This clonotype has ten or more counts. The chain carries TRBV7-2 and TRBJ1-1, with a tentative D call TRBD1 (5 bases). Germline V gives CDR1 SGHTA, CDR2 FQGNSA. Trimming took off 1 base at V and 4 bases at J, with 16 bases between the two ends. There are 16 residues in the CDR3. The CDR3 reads CASSLGGGNLGTEAFF. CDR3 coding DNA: TGTGCCAGCAGCTTAGGGGGGGGGAATTTGGGCACTGAAGCTTTCTTT.